The 31 T cell receptor beta chains given below trace back to one sample, sequenced in a study of T cells in Graves' hyperthyroidism and ophthalmopathy. Amplified regions were TCR beta CDR3 sequences from RNA transcripts. HTBI primers were used for first-round RT-PCR of the TCR CDR3. TCRdb re-analysed the multiplex PCR reads in MiXCR, keeping a single row per CDR3 protein. This table holds around 700,000 distinct CDR3 sequences, roughly a third found once. The sequencing input was blood. The origin of the receptors is a woman in her thirties or forties with Graves' hyperthyroidism.

This clonotype was detected many times. The chain uses TRBV7-2 and TRBJ2-5, with no clear D. Trimming removed 7 bases from V and 2 bases from J, with 11 bases in between. Germline values: CDR1 SGHTA, CDR2 FQGNSA. The length of the CDR3 is 13 residues. DNA of the CDR3: TGTGCCAGCACCTATTACTTACAAGAGACCCAGTACTTC. It specifies CASTYYLQETQYF.

Ten or more counts support this clonotype. The genes are TRBV20-1 and TRBJ2-7; TRBD2 aligns across 14 bases. The CDR3 loop spans 13 amino acids. The germline V gene has CDR1 DFQATT and CDR2 SNEGSKA (reference sequence). With 3 bases clipped from V and 9 bases from J, the junction kept 4 bases outside the gene matches. The CDR3 nucleotides are TGCAGTGCTAGGGCGGGACTAGCGGGGGCGCAGTACTTC. This translates into CSARAGLAGAQYF.

This chain joins TRBV7-9 and TRBJ2-2; 9 bases match TRBD1. Germline V gene sequence: CDR1 SEHNR, CDR2 FQNEAQ (reference sequence). The CDR3 has 11 residues. The J segment lost 14 bases and the V segment lost 9 bases, leaving 7 bases of the junction unmatched. The DNA of the CDR3 is TGTGCCAGTTTTTGGACAGGGGTCCTGTTTTTT. This sequence encodes CASFWTGVLFF.

This clonotype was seen just once. Germline and junction disagree at one end, which may indicate a read error. The chain links TRBV5-1 to TRBJ1-1; D is unresolved. CDR1 is SGHRS and CDR2 is YFSETQ in the germline V gene. The CDR3 loop spans 15 amino acids. The CDR3 region is CASSQAQSSAVKAFF. DNA of the CDR3: TGTGCCAGCAGCCAGGCTCAATCCTCCGCCGTGAAAGCTTTCTTT. Complete variable domain (other parts from reference TRBV5-1 and TRBJ1-1): KAGVTQTPRYLIKTRGQQVTLSCSPISGHRSVSWYQQTPGQGLQFLFEYFSETQRNKGNFPGRFSGRQFSNSRSEMNVSTLELGDSALYLCASSQAQSSAVKAFFGQGTRLTVV.

This sequence joins TRBV20-1 and TRBJ2-1; no reliable D call. CDR1 DFQATT and CDR2 SNEGSKA come from the germline V gene (reference sequence). The CDR3 extends over 13 amino acids. V was trimmed by 6 bases and J by 4 bases, leaving 13 bases between them. The CDR3 nucleotides read TGCAGTGCCCGCCCCCCCGGGTACAATGAGCAGTTCTTC. It specifies CSARPPGYNEQFF.

The CDR3 loop reads CASSIQPQPLGRGEGELFF. CDR3 sequence (DNA): TGTGCCAGCAGTATACAACCCCAACCGTTGGGTAGGGGCGAGGGGGAGCTGTTTTTT. The chain is built from TRBV6-5 and TRBJ2-2, with D tentatively TRBD1 (5 bases). The germline V and J ends were trimmed by 5 bases and 8 bases, with 30 bases remaining between them. This CDR3 has 19 amino acids. Germline loops: CDR1 MNHEY, CDR2 SVGAGI.

In its sample, this clonotype was seen many times. V is TRBV29-1 and J is TRBJ1-6; D call uncertain. The CDR3 runs to 14 residues. The germline V gene has CDR1 SQVTM and CDR2 ANQGSEA. V lost 4 bases and J lost 7, with 14 bases in between. This CDR3 reads CSVGPRGENSPLHF. In DNA form, the CDR3 reads TGCAGCGTTGGGCCGCGGGGAGAAAATTCACCCCTCCACTTT.

This clonotype was recorded a few times. As DNA, the CDR3 is TGTGCCAGCAGGAATGCCGGGACAGATTATGGCTACACCTTC. Protein product: CASRNAGTDYGYTF. This rearrangement joins TRBV6-1 to TRBJ1-2; 7 bases agree with TRBD1. From germline, CDR1 is MNHNS and CDR2 SASEGT. The CDR3 runs 14 residues. With V trimmed by 6 bases and J by 5 bases, 9 bases remained unmatched.

This clonotype occurred many times. CDR3 protein: CASSMTGSSPLHF. The DNA for the CDR3 is TGTGCCAGCAGTATGACAGGGAGTTCACCCCTCCACTTT. This sequence joins TRBV12-3 or TRBV12-4 and TRBJ1-6, with 7 bases that match TRBD1. Trimming cost V 5 bases and J 9 bases; bases outside gene matches: 4. This CDR3 is 13 amino acids long.

The rearrangement uses TRBV12-5 and TRBJ2-5, with 9 bases that match TRBD1. The V and J ends lost 3 bases and 3 bases, in that order; junction bases with no gene match: 5. CDR3 length equals 15 residues. Germline CDR1 reads LGHNT; CDR2 reads FRNRAP. In DNA, the CDR3 is TGTGCTAGTGGTTTTCCCGGACAGGGGAAAGAGACCCAGTACTTC. Its protein is CASGFPGQGKETQYF.

A remark on this clonotype: The CDR3 does not close with the conserved phenylalanine or tryptophan, likely indicating a read error. The DNA is left out, because the CDR3 cannot be placed on it with certainty; the CDR3 is given as TCRdb lists it. V and J are TRBV7-2 and TRBJ2-1; the table names TRBD1, a call not compared with the DNA. Germline loops: CDR1 SGHTA, CDR2 FQGNSA. Inclusive of both ends, the CDR3 amounts to 15 amino acids. CDR3 in amino acids: CASSFRDRVIDEQTL.

V usage is TRBV2 and J usage is TRBJ2-7; D may correspond to TRBD1 or TRBD2 (5 bases each). CDR1 is SNHLY and CDR2 is FYNNEI in the germline V gene. V was trimmed by 6 bases and J by 7 bases, leaving 16 bases between them. This CDR3 contains 13 residues. The CDR3 sequence: CASSQEGLWEQYF. The CDR3, as DNA: TGTGCCAGCAGCCAAGAGGGGCTTTGGGAGCAGTACTTC.

The chain combines TRBV15 with TRBJ2-5, with TRBD2 matching over 8 bases. The CDR3 sequence is 15 residues long. With 6 bases clipped from V and 4 bases from J, the junction kept 10 bases outside the gene matches. CDR1 is LNHNV, CDR2 YYDKDF, per germline (reference sequence). The CDR3 nucleotides are TGTGCCACCAGTCGCCAGCGGGAGTTTGGAGAGACCCAGTACTTC. It specifies CATSRQREFGETQYF.

Points on this clonotype: Here the CDR3 omits its conserved ending phenylalanine or tryptophan, so a read error is the likely source. Because the CDR3's place on the DNA is in doubt, the DNA is left out and the CDR3 is given as listed by TCRdb. V and J are TRBV2 and TRBJ1-6. Germline V gene sequence: CDR1 SNHLY, CDR2 FYNNEI. A total of 9 residues make up the CDR3, ends included. CDR3: CASSETVPS.

This clonotype was seen a few times. The gene calls are TRBV7-9 and TRBJ1-1; 10 positions match TRBD1. This CDR3 contains 15 residues. CDR1 is SEHNR, CDR2 FQNEAQ, per germline (reference sequence). The J segment lost 4 bases and the V segment lost 4 bases, leaving 6 bases of the junction unmatched. The CDR3 reads CASSSRDRGSTEAFF. In DNA form, the CDR3 reads TGTGCCAGCAGCTCCCGGGACAGGGGATCCACTGAAGCTTTCTTT.

This chain uses TRBV25-1 with TRBJ2-5, with unresolved D. V lost 6 bases, J lost 0 bases, and 8 bases lay in between. The germline CDR1 and CDR2 sequences are MGHDK and SYGVNS. The CDR3 spans 13 residues. The chain's CDR3 is CASSTANQETQYF. CDR3 sequence (DNA): TGTGCCAGCAGCACCGCCAACCAAGAGACCCAGTACTTC.

J is TRBJ2-2 and V is TRBV19; TRBD2 matches at 12 bases. The CDR3 consists of 18 residues. V lost 7 bases, J lost 5 bases, and 14 bases stayed unmatched. CDR1 is LNHDA and CDR2 is SQIVND in the germline V gene (reference sequence). The CDR3 is CASNPAGLAGGPTGELFF. The CDR3 coding sequence is TGTGCCAGTAACCCCGCCGGGCTAGCGGGAGGGCCAACCGGGGAGCTGTTTTTT.

The sample holds a few counts of this clonotype. The rearrangement uses TRBV5-1 and TRBJ2-2; TRBD2 aligns across 11 bases. V was clipped by 2 bases and J by 8 bases; unmatched bases: 8. The CDR3 covers 16 residues. The germline V gene has CDR1 SGHRS and CDR2 YFSETQ. CDR3 region: CASSLGLAGQEGELFF. The CDR3 nucleotides read TGCGCCAGCAGCTTAGGACTAGCGGGCCAGGAAGGGGAGCTGTTTTTT.

A few counts support this clonotype. The rearrangement uses TRBV12-3 or TRBV12-4 and TRBJ1-5; the match to TRBD1 covers 8 bases. J lost 3 bases, V lost 2 bases, and 3 bases had no gene match. The CDR3 has 15 residues. The CDR3 nucleotides are TGTGCCAGCAGTTTAACAGGGGGGGACAATCAGCCCCAGCATTTT. Its translation is CASSLTGGDNQPQHF.

The chain carries TRBV2 and TRBJ2-5; D is unclear. This CDR3 comprises 15 residues. Trimming removed 2 bases from V and 2 bases from J, with 12 bases in between. CDR1 SNHLY and CDR2 FYNNEI come from the germline V gene. The CDR3 nucleotides are TGTGCCAGCAGTGAACCAATCCTGAGGCAAGAGACCCAGTACTTC. It translates to CASSEPILRQETQYF. Complete variable domain (other parts from reference TRBV2 and TRBJ2-5): EPEVTQTPSHQVTQMGQEVILRCVPISNHLYFYWYRQILGQKVEFLVSFYNNEISEKSEIFDDQFSVERPDGSNFTLKIRSTKLEDSAMYFCASSEPILRQETQYFGPGTRLLVL.

This clonotype was seen repeatedly, ten times or more. The chain employs TRBV24-1 and TRBJ1-5; 11 bases are a match to TRBD1. The germline V gene has CDR1 KGHDR and CDR2 SFDVKD. The CDR3 spans 18 residues. After removal of 7 bases from V and 0 bases from J, the junction contained 10 bases not matched to a gene. CDR3 sequence: CATSLKGQGGYSNQPQHF. In DNA, the CDR3 is TGTGCCACCAGCCTCAAGGGACAGGGGGGATATAGCAATCAGCCCCAGCATTTT.

This chain links TRBV10-3 with TRBJ2-7; D may match TRBD1 or TRBD2 (5 bases each). With 10 bases removed from V and 3 bases from J, the gap between germline ends came to 22 bases. The CDR3 runs 15 residues. Germline CDR1 and CDR2: ENHRY and SYGVKD. The CDR3 region has the DNA TGTGCCAGCAGCCGTGGGGGTAGGAGCCTCTACGAGCAGTACTTC. This encodes CASSRGGRSLYEQYF.

This clonotype was detected only a few times. In DNA form, the CDR3 reads TGTGCCAGCAGAACAGCGGGGTTCCAAGAGACCCAGTACTTC. This encodes CASRTAGFQETQYF. V gene TRBV2 combines with J gene TRBJ2-5; TRBD2 matches 7 bases. This CDR3 region has 14 residues. The V gene end was trimmed by 6 bases and the J gene end by 1 base; junction bases not matched to a gene: 5. Germline V CDR1 and CDR2: SNHLY, FYNNEI.

At least ten counts were recorded for this clonotype. The chain joins TRBV29-1 to TRBJ1-2; the match to TRBD1 covers 8 bases. The germline V gene has CDR1 SQVTM and CDR2 ANQGSEA. CDR3 length: 12 amino acids. Trimming took 7 bases from V and 3 from J; bases not matched to a gene: 4. This chain's CDR3 is CSAWTGHYGYTF. CDR3 nucleotide sequence: TGCAGCGCATGGACAGGGCACTATGGCTACACCTTC.

This sequence joins TRBV4-1 and TRBJ2-5; D may match TRBD1 or TRBD2 (5 bases each). V lost 4 bases and J 5 bases, leaving 23 bases between the germline ends. The CDR3 length is 17 residues. Germline CDR1 MGHRA, CDR2 YSYEKL. The CDR3 nucleotides read TGCGCCAGCAGCCCGTACGAGGGACGGATCCCGGCGGAGACCCAGTACTTC. Translation gives CASSPYEGRIPAETQYF.

This chain connects TRBV7-2 to TRBJ2-2, with TRBD1 identical over 8 bases. The V gene end was trimmed by 0 bases and the J gene end by 7 bases; junction bases not matched to a gene: 10. The CDR3 totals 17 residues. In germline, CDR1 is SGHTA, CDR2 FQGNSA. CDR3 residues: CASSLAVLSGGIGELFF. The CDR3 nucleotides are TGTGCCAGCAGCTTAGCCGTCTTGTCAGGGGGCATCGGGGAGCTGTTTTTT.

This clonotype was seen a few times. This CDR3 is CASSQDLTDRVGQPQHF. CDR3 in DNA: TGCGCCAGCAGCCAAGATCTCACGGACAGGGTAGGGCAGCCCCAGCATTTT. The V call is TRBV4-1, the J call TRBJ1-5; 8 nucleotides match TRBD1. Germline V gene lookup returns CDR1 MGHRA and CDR2 YSYEKL. The CDR3 is made up of 17 amino acids. Trimming cost V 0 bases and J 7 bases; bases outside gene matches: 11.

In its sample, this clonotype was seen many times. The V and J genes are TRBV14 and TRBJ2-7; either TRBD1 or TRBD2 may fit D (5 bases each). CDR1 and CDR2 from the germline V gene are SGHDN and FVKESK. V lost 4 bases and J lost 1, with 14 bases in between. The CDR3 is 15 residues long. The CDR3 nucleotides read TGTGCCAGCAGCCGCCCCGGGACCGCGTCCTACGAGCAGTACTTC. This sequence encodes CASSRPGTASYEQYF.

CDR3 nucleotide sequence: TGTGCCAGCAGGACTTGGGACACGCACTACGAGCAGTACTTC. Translating it yields CASRTWDTHYEQYF. The gene calls are TRBV7-2 and TRBJ2-7, with D possibly TRBD1 on 6 matching bases. This CDR3 comprises 14 residues. With 6 bases removed from V and 3 bases from J, the gap between germline ends came to 15 bases. Germline lookup yields CDR1 SGHTA and CDR2 FQGNSA.

J is TRBJ2-2 and V is TRBV12-3 or TRBV12-4; 12 bases are a match to TRBD1. CDR3 size: 17 residues. The trim removed 4 bases at V and 4 bases at J, leaving 7 bases unmatched. CDR3 sequence reads: CASSSGTGGMTTGELFF. The DNA for the CDR3 is TGTGCCAGCAGTTCCGGGACAGGGGGCATGACCACCGGGGAGCTGTTTTTT.

J is TRBJ2-6 and V is TRBV24-1; maybe TRBD2 (6 bases). CDR1 is KGHDR, CDR2 SFDVKD, per germline. Trimming left V 5 bases short and J 8 bases short, with 21 bases between. This CDR3 has 17 amino acids. The chain's CDR3 is CATSGWDSGTLSNVLTF. CDR3 coding DNA: TGTGCCACCAGTGGGTGGGACTCAGGCACTCTCTCCAACGTCCTGACTTTC.